This TCR beta chain is from a study of spatial heterogeneity in lung cancer. For the study at large: When available, follow-up PBMC samples taken a median of around two years after resection were sequenced.

Time point specified: blood at routine non-recurrence follow-up after resection. Researchers sequenced whole RNA taken from tumor, nontumor lung or frozen PBMC without sorting. Unique molecular identifiers, one per molecule, were present on every TCR cDNA molecule. In TCRdb, the 5' RACE reads were re-called with MiXCR into one record per CDR3 protein. Here the sample spans under 150,000 distinct CDR3 sequences, 9% to 15% being singletons. This receptor was taken from a male donor with early-stage non-small cell lung cancer. Sample: PBMCs, taken at follow-up.

The CDR3 reads CASSLIGGTEAFF. In nucleotides, the CDR3 is TGTGCCAGCAGCTTAATTGGCGGTACTGAAGCTTTCTTT. This chain links TRBV5-4 with TRBJ1-1; no definite D call. V lost 2 bases and J 5 bases, leaving 10 bases between the germline ends. Germline CDR1 is SGHNT and CDR2 is YYREEE (reference sequence). The CDR3 has 13 residues.